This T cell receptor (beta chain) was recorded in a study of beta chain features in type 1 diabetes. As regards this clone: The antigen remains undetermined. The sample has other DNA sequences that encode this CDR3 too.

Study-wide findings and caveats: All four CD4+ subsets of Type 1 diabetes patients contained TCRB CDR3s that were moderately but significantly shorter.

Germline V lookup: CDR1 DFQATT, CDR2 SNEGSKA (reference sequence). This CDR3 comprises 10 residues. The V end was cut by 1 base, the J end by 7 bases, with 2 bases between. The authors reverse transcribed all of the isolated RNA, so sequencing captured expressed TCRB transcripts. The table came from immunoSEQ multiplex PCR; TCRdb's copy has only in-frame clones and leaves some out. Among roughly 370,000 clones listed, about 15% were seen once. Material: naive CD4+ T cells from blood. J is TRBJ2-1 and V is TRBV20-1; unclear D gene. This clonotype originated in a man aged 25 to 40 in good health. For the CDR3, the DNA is TGCAGTGCTAGAGTGAATGAGCAGTTCTTC. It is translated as CSARVNEQFF.